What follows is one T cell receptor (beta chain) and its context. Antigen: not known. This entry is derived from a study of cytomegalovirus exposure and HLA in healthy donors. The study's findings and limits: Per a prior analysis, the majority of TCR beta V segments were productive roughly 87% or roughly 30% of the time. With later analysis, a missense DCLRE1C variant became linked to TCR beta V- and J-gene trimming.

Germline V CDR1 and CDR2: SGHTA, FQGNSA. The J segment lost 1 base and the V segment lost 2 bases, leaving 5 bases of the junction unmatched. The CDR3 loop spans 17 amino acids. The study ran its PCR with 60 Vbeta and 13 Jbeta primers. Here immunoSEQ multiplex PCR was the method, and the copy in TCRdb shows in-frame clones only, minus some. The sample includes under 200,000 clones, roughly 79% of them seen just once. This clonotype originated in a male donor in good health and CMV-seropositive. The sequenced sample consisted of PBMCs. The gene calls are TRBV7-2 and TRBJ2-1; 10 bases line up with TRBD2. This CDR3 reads CASSLQETSGSYNEQFF. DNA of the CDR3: TGTGCCAGCAGCTTACAAGAGACTAGCGGGTCCTACAATGAGCAGTTCTTC.